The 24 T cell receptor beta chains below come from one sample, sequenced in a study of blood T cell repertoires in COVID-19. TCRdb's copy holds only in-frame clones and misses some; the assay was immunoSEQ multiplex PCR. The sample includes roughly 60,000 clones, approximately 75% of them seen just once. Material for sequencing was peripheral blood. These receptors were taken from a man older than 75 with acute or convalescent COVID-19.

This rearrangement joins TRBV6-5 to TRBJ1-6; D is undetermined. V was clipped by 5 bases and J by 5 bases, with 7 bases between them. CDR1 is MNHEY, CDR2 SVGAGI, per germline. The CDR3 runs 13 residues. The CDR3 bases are TGTGCCAGCAGTCGCGGCGATAATTCACCCCTCCACTTT. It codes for CASSRGDNSPLHF.

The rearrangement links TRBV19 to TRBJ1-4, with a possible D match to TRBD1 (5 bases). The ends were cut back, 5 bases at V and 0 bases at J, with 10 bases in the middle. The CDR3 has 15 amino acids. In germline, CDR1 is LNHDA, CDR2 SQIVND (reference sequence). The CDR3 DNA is TGTGCCAGTAGTCTTCAGGGTGCAACTAATGAAAAACTGTTTTTT. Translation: CASSLQGATNEKLFF.

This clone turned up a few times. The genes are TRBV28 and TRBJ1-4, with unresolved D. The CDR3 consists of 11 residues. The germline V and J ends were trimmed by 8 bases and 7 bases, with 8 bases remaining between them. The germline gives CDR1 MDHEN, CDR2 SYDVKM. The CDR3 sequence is CASRGGEKLFF. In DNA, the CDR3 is TGTGCCAGCCGCGGAGGTGAAAAACTGTTTTTT.

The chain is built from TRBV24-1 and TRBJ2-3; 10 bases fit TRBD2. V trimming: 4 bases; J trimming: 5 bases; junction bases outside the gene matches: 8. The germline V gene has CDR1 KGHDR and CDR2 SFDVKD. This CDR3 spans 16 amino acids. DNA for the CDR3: TGTGCCACCAGTGACCCAGCGGGGGGGCCAGGAGATACGCAGTATTTT. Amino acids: CATSDPAGGPGDTQYF.

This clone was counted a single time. The CDR3 is CASTRQGGYTEAFF. CDR3 coding DNA: TGTGCCAGTACCAGGCAAGGGGGCTACACTGAAGCTTTCTTT. V and J are TRBV19 and TRBJ1-1, with TRBD1 matching 7 bases. Germline assignment: CDR1 LNHDA and CDR2 SQIVND (reference sequence). The V and J ends lost 7 bases and 3 bases, in that order; junction bases with no gene match: 8. CDR3 length: 14 amino acids.

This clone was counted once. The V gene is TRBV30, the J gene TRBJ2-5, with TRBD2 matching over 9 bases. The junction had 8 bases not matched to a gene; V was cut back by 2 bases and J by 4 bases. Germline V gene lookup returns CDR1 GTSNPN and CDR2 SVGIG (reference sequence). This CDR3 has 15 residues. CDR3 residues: CAWSPGGGAPETQYF. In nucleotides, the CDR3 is TGTGCCTGGAGTCCGGGCGGGGGGGCCCCAGAGACCCAGTACTTC.

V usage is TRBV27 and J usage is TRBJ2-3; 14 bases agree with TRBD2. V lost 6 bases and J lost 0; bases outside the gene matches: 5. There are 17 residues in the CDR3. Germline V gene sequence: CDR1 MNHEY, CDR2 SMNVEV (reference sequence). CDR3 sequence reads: CASRRLAGGRSTDTQYF. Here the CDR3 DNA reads TGTGCCAGCAGAAGACTAGCGGGGGGGCGAAGCACAGATACGCAGTATTTT.

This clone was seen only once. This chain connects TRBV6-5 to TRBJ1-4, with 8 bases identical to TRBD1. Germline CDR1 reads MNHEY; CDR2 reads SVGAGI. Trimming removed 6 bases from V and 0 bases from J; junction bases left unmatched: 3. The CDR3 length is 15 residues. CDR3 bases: TGTGCCAGCAGGCGGGGACAGGCAACTAATGAAAAACTGTTTTTT. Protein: CASRRGQATNEKLFF.

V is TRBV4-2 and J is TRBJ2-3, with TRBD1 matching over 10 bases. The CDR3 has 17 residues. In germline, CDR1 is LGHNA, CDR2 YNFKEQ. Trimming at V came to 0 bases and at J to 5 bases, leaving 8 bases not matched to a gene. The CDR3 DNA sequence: TGTGCCAGCAGCCAAGAGCGGAGACAGGGGGCGCGAGATACGCAGTATTTT. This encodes CASSQERRQGARDTQYF.

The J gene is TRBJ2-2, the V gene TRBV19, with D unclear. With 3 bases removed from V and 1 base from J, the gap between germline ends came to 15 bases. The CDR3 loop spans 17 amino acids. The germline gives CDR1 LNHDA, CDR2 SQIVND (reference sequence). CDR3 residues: CASSIALGDQNTGELFF. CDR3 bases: TGTGCCAGTAGTATTGCGTTAGGAGACCAGAACACCGGGGAGCTGTTTTTT.

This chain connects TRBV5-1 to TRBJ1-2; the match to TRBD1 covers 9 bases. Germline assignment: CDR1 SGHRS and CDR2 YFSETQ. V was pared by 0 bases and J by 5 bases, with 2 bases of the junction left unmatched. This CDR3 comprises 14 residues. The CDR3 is CASSLGGTGYGYTF. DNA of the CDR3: TGCGCCAGCAGCTTGGGTGGGACAGGGTATGGCTACACCTTC.

The CDR3 here is CASRGQGGSGNTIYF. The CDR3 DNA reads as TGTGCCAGCAGAGGACAGGGTGGTTCTGGAAACACCATATATTTT. The chain combines TRBV6-5 with TRBJ1-3; 8 bases fit TRBD1. V gave up 6 bases and J gave up 1 base; unmatched junction bases: 5. This CDR3 is 15 amino acids long. Germline V gene lookup returns CDR1 MNHEY and CDR2 SVGAGI.

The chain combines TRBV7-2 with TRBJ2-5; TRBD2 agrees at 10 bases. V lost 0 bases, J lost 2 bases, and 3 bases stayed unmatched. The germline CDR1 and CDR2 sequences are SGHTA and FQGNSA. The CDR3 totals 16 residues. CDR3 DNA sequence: TGTGCCAGCAGCTTAGCGCAAGCGGGGGGGCAAGAGACCCAGTACTTC. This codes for CASSLAQAGGQETQYF. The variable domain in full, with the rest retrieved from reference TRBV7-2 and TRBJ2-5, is GAGVSQSPSNKVTEKGKDVELRCDPISGHTALYWYRQSLGQGLEFLIYFQGNSAPDKSGLPSDRFSAERTGGSVSTLTIQRTQQEDSAVYLCASSLAQAGGQETQYFGPGTRLLVL.

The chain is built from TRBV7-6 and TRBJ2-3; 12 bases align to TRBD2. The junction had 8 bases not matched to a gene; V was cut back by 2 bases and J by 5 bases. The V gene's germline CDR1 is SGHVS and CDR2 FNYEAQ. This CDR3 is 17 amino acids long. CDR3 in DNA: TGTGCCAGCAGCTTAAAACTAGCGGGGGGTAAGGGAGATACGCAGTATTTT. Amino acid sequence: CASSLKLAGGKGDTQYF.

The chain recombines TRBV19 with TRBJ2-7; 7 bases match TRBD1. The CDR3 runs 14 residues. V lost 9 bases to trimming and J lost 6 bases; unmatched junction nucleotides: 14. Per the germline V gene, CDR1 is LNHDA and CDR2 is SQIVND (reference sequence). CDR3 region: CASKPGQNSAEQYF. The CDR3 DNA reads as TGTGCCAGCAAACCGGGACAGAACTCAGCCGAGCAGTACTTC.

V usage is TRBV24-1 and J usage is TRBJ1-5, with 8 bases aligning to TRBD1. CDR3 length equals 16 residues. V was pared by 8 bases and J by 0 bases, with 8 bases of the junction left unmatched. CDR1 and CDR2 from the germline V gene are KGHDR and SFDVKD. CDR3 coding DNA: TGTGCCACCATTGGACAGGGCCTATGTAGCAATCAGCCCCAGCATTTT. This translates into CATIGQGLCSNQPQHF.

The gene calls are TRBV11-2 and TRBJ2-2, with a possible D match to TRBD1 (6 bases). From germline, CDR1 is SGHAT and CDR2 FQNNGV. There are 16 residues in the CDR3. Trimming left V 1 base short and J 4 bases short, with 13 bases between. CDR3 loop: CASSLVSGDLTGELFF. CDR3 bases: TGTGCCAGCAGCTTAGTTTCAGGGGACCTCACCGGGGAGCTGTTTTTT. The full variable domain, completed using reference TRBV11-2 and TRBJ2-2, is EAGVAQSPRYKIIEKRQSVAFWCNPISGHATLYWYQQILGQGPKLLIQFQNNGVVDDSQLPKDRFSAERLKGVDSTLKIQPAKLEDSAVYLCASSLVSGDLTGELFFGEGSRLTVL.

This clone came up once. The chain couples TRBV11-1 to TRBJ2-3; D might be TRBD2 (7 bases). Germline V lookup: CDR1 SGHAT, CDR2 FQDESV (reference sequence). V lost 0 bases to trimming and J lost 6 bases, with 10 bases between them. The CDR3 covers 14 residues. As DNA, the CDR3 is TGTGCCAGCAGCTTAGCGGGGGGGCCGGATACGCAGTATTTT. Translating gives CASSLAGGPDTQYF. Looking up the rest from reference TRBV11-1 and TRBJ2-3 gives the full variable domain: EAEVAQSPRYKITEKSQAVAFWCDPISGHATLYWYRQILGQGPELLVQFQDESVVDDSQLPKDRFSAERLKGVDSTLKIQPAELGDSAMYLCASSLAGGPDTQYFGPGTRLTVL.

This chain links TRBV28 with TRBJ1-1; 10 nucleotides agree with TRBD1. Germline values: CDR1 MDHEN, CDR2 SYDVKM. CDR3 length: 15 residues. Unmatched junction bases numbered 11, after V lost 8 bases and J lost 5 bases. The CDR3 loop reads CASHIGGTGVTEAFF. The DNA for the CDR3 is TGTGCCAGCCATATCGGCGGGACAGGGGTTACTGAAGCTTTCTTT.

The DNA for the CDR3 is TGTGCCAGCAGTATCCGGGTGCGGGGTGGGGCTGAAGCTTTCTTT. Translated, it gives CASSIRVRGGAEAFF. The J gene is TRBJ1-1, the V gene TRBV6-5; D gene unclear. The CDR3 has 15 amino acids. Trimming stripped 5 bases from V and 6 bases from J, with 19 bases between. Looked up from germline, CDR1 is MNHEY and CDR2 is SVGAGI.

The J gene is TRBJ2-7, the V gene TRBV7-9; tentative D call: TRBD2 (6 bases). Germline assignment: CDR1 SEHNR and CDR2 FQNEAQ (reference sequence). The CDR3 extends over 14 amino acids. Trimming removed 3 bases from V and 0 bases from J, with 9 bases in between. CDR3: CASSLLADSYEQYF. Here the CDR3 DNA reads TGTGCCAGCAGCTTGTTAGCGGACTCCTACGAGCAGTACTTC.

The CDR3 DNA is TGTGCCAGCAGCGCCCGCCGGACAGATAATCAGCCCCAGCATTTT. This gives the protein CASSARRTDNQPQHF. This chain uses TRBV7-8 with TRBJ1-5; D perhaps matches TRBD1 (6 bases). The CDR3 length is 15 residues. In germline, CDR1 is SGHVS, CDR2 FQNEAQ. V was cut by 5 bases and J by 4 bases, with 15 bases left in between.

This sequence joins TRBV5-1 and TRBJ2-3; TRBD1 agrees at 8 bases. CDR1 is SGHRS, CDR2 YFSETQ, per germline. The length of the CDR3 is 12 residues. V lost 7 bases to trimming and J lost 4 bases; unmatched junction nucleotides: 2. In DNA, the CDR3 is TGCGCCAGCTCGACAGGGGCAGATACGCAGTATTTT. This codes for CASSTGADTQYF.

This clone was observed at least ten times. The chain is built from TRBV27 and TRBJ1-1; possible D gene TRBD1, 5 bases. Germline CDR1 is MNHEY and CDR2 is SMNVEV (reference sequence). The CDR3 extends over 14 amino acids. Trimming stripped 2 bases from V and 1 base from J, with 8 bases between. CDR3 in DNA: TGTGCCAGCAGTTTAATGGGGGGGAACACTGAAGCTTTCTTT. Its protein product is CASSLMGGNTEAFF.